Listed below are T cell receptor beta chains from one sample, sequenced in a study of T cell responses to AZD1222 COVID-19 vaccine. The data were produced by immunoSEQ multiplex PCR, yet TCRdb's version contains in-frame clones alone and is incomplete. The sample lists about 130,000 clones; roughly 92% were seen once. The source material was peripheral blood, sampled 28 days after the second AZD1222 dose. Receptor source: an adult who received the AZD1222 COVID-19 vaccine. Both conserved end residues are part of each CDR3. A D gene is named only where the DNA matches it firmly. Rows give clone size only sometimes, using once, few, many, or a class for an expanded clone.

size,V,length,J,D,DNA,CDR3
once,TRBV11-3,12,TRBJ1-2,.,TGTGCCAGCAGCTACCAGGGTTATGGCTACACCTTC,CASSYQGYGYTF
.,TRBV7-2,15,TRBJ2-7,.,TGTGCCAGCAGCTCCATGCCGGGCAGTTACTACGAGCAGTACTTC,CASSSMPGSYYEQYF
.,TRBV19,13,TRBJ1-1,.,TGTGCCAGTAGCTTTGCCGTGAACACTGAAGCTTTCTTT,CASSFAVNTEAFF
.,TRBV6-5,15,TRBJ1-3,.,TGTGCCAGTACAGTTAATGTTGGGGCTGGAAACACCATATATTTT,CASTVNVGAGNTIYF
.,TRBV5-8,17,TRBJ2-4,.,TGTGCCAGCAGCTTGGGGACTACAGGGGGAGGGAAAAACATTCAGTACTTC,CASSLGTTGGGKNIQYF
.,TRBV18,13,TRBJ2-3,.,TGTGCCAGCTCACCGTTACCTAGAGATACGCAGTATTTT,CASSPLPRDTQYF
.,TRBV5-1,15,TRBJ2-7,TRBD1,TGCGCCAGCAGCTTGGGGCAGGGGGCCACCTACGAGCAGTACTTC,CASSLGQGATYEQYF
.,TRBV6-2/TRBV6-3,12,TRBJ2-7,.,TGTGCCAGCAGTTCCCTCTCATACGAGCAGTACTTC,CASSSLSYEQYF
.,TRBV28,13,TRBJ1-6,.,TGTGCCAGCAGTTTTGCAGGGAACTCACCCCTCCACTTT,CASSFAGNSPLHF
.,TRBV30,14,TRBJ2-3,.,TGTGCCCGAGGGGGGCAGGGAGGCACAGATACGCAGTATTTT,CARGGQGGTDTQYF
few,TRBV28,15,TRBJ2-7,TRBD1,TGTGCCAGCAGCCCGCCCGACAGGGTCAGCAACGAGCAGTACTTC,CASSPPDRVSNEQYF
.,TRBV19,14,TRBJ1-1,TRBD1,TGTGCCAGTACCCAGGGGGGGCGCGCCACTGAAGCTTTCTTT,CASTQGGRATEAFF
.,TRBV27,13,TRBJ2-5,.,TGTGCCAGCCGTTTACTAGCTGGGGAGACCCAGTACTTC,CASRLLAGETQYF
.,TRBV18,13,TRBJ1-2,.,TGTGCCAGCGCCCATTCAGGGGACTATGGCTACACCTTC,CASAHSGDYGYTF
.,TRBV29-1,15,TRBJ1-2,.,TGCAGCGTTTACAACCTTGAACAGCCCCCCCTTGGCTACACCTTC,CSVYNLEQPPLGYTF
once,TRBV30,13,TRBJ1-3,.,TGTGCCTGGGACTTACTTTCAGGAAACACCATATATTTT,CAWDLLSGNTIYF
.,TRBV11-3,13,TRBJ1-2,.,TGTGCCAGCAGCTTTAGCGGTAACTATGGCTACACCTTC,CASSFSGNYGYTF
.,TRBV5-4,13,TRBJ2-2,.,TGTGCCAGCAGCTTACAGTCCACCGGGGAGCTGTTTTTT,CASSLQSTGELFF
.,TRBV28,13,TRBJ1-1,.,TGTGCCAGCAGTTTAAACAAGAACACTGAAGCTTTCTTT,CASSLNKNTEAFF
.,TRBV20-1,11,TRBJ2-1,.,TGCAGTGCTGAAAGCGGCAATGAGCAGTTCTTC,CSAESGNEQFF
.,TRBV6-5,16,TRBJ2-1,.,TGTGCCAGCAGTTCCTTGGGTTCGGGGGCCTACAATGAGCAGTTCTTC,CASSSLGSGAYNEQFF
.,TRBV6-6,13,TRBJ2-7,TRBD1,TGTGCCAGCAGTTACGGGACAGGAGGAGAGCAGTACTTC,CASSYGTGGEQYF
.,TRBV9,13,TRBJ2-2,.,TGTGCCAGCTCTACCTCGAGTAGCGGGGAGCTGTTTTTT,CASSTSSSGELFF
once,TRBV3-1/TRBV3-2,15,TRBJ2-7,TRBD2,TGTGCCAGCAGCCAAGATCTAGCGGGGAACTACGAGCAGTACTTC,CASSQDLAGNYEQYF
.,TRBV6-6,11,TRBJ1-4,.,TGTGCCAGCAGTTGGCGGGAAAAACTGTTTTTT,CASSWREKLFF
.,TRBV18,18,TRBJ1-3,.,TGTGCCAGCTCACCACTCGTCACTTCGATTCGGGGTGGAAACACCATATATTTT,CASSPLVTSIRGGNTIYF
.,TRBV19,15,TRBJ1-4,TRBD1,TGTGCCAGTAGTATTCCGACAGGGGGTCGGGAAAAACTGTTTTTT,CASSIPTGGREKLFF
.,TRBV3-1/TRBV3-2,12,TRBJ2-4,.,TGTGCCAGCAGCCAACATTTTTCCATTCAGTACTTC,CASSQHFSIQYF
.,TRBV28,12,TRBJ2-2,.,TGTGCCAGCAGGACAGAAGCCGGGGAGCTGTTTTTT,CASRTEAGELFF
.,TRBV7-9,14,TRBJ1-2,.,TGTGCCAGCAGCTTAGCGATAGCTAACTATGGCTACACCTTC,CASSLAIANYGYTF
.,TRBV2,13,TRBJ1-1,.,TGTGCCAGCGCAAGGACAGCGAACACTGAAGCTTTCTTT,CASARTANTEAFF
.,TRBV7-2,15,TRBJ2-7,TRBD2,TGTGCCAGCAGCTTGACTAGCGGGGGGGCCTACGAGCAGTACTTC,CASSLTSGGAYEQYF
.,TRBV19,15,TRBJ2-1,TRBD1,TGTGCCACCACATATTGGGGACAGGGAAAAGATGAGCAGTTCTTC,CATTYWGQGKDEQFF
.,TRBV7-2,12,TRBJ2-3,.,TGTGCCAGCAACAAGGGAACAGATACGCAGTATTTT,CASNKGTDTQYF
.,TRBV6-5,16,TRBJ1-6,.,TGTGCCAGCAGTTACTCCCGCAACAGGGTCAATTCACCCCTCCACTTT,CASSYSRNRVNSPLHF
once,TRBV11-2,19,TRBJ1-6,.,TGTGCCAGCAGCTTAGAGACAATGAGGGGAGCAACCTATAATTCACCCCTCCACTTT,CASSLETMRGATYNSPLHF
.,TRBV7-9,14,TRBJ2-1,.,TGTGCCAGCAGCTTAGCGGTTGTAAACAATGAGCAGTTCTTC,CASSLAVVNNEQFF
.,TRBV18,15,TRBJ1-6,.,TGTGCCAGCTCAGAAAGGGACCTTTCAATGTCACCCCTCCACTTT,CASSERDLSMSPLHF
.,TRBV7-9,15,TRBJ2-2,.,TGTGCCAGCAGCCAGGACAGCGCGAACACCGGGGAGCTGTTTTTT,CASSQDSANTGELFF
.,TRBV9,16,TRBJ1-1,TRBD1,TGTGCCAGCAGCGCGGGGATCGGGCAGGGGGTTACTGAAGCTTTCTTT,CASSAGIGQGVTEAFF
.,TRBV27,18,TRBJ1-1,TRBD1,TGTGCCAGCAGTCTAACCAATTCCGGGACAGTCAGGAACACTGAAGCTTTCTTT,CASSLTNSGTVRNTEAFF
.,TRBV7-2,15,TRBJ2-7,TRBD2,TGTGCCAGCAGCTTAGGGGAGGGCGGTAGGTACGAGCAGTACTTC,CASSLGEGGRYEQYF
.,TRBV12-3/TRBV12-4,13,TRBJ1-2,.,TGTGCCAGCAGACAGACCATTAACTATGGCTACACCTTC,CASRQTINYGYTF
.,TRBV2,12,TRBJ2-3,.,TGTGCCAGCAGCTCTAGCACAGATACGCAGTATTTT,CASSSSTDTQYF
.,TRBV30,13,TRBJ1-4,TRBD1,TGTGCCTATCCGGACAGGCTTAATGAAAAACTGTTTTTT,CAYPDRLNEKLFF
.,TRBV24-1,8,TRBJ1-2,.,TGTGCCTCCCATGGCTACACCTTC,CASHGYTF
.,TRBV7-2,13,TRBJ2-5,.,TGTGCCAGCGGTACTAGTCTTCAAGAGACCCAGTACTTC,CASGTSLQETQYF
.,TRBV7-8,13,TRBJ1-5,.,TGTGCCAGCAGCTTGGGGGGCTCGGAGCCCCAGCATTTT,CASSLGGSEPQHF
.,TRBV24-1,17,TRBJ1-3,TRBD1,TGTGCCACCAGTGATCCGGACAGGGCTAGCTCTGGAAACACCATATATTTT,CATSDPDRASSGNTIYF
.,TRBV7-9,13,TRBJ1-2,.,TGTGCCAGCAGCCTCAGGGGCGGAGGGGGCTACACCTTC,CASSLRGGGGYTF
.,TRBV27,13,TRBJ1-1,.,TGTGCCAGCAGTTTAAAGGGTGGGACTGAAGCTTTCTTT,CASSLKGGTEAFF
few,TRBV10-3,14,TRBJ2-6,.,TGTGCCATCAGCCCGGGGGCTGGGGCCAACGTCCTGACTTTC,CAISPGAGANVLTF
.,TRBV5-1,14,TRBJ2-3,TRBD2,TGCGCCAGCAGCCAGCGGGGGGGCCGTGATACGCAGTATTTT,CASSQRGGRDTQYF